Shown below are 24 T cell receptor beta chains from a single sample sequenced in a study of breast tumors, draining lymph nodes, adjacent tissues. Axillary draining lymph nodes of breast cancer patients supplied the node samples. TCRdb ran MiXCR on the multiplex PCR reads and lists one entry per CDR3 protein. The sample carries 200,000 to 300,000 distinct CDR3 sequences, around 30% recorded once. The sequencing sample was made of axillary lymph node tissue. Every receptor here comes from a female donor with breast cancer. Some clones in this sample may be carry-over from other donors' samples.

Concerning this clonotype itself: Since a much larger clone is just one base distant, this may be a read error. This chain connects TRBV20-1 to TRBJ2-1; D is unresolved. The CDR3 has 17 amino acids. CDR1 and CDR2 from the germline V gene are DFQATT and SNEGSKA (reference sequence). CDR3 nucleotide sequence: TGCAGTGCTAGAGATAGGACGAGGCCGGGCTCCTACAATGAGCAGTCCTTC. This translates into CSARDRTRPGSYNEQSF.

This clonotype was recorded a few times. J is TRBJ2-7 and V is TRBV5-6, with 8 bases lining up with TRBD1. V trimming: 3 bases; J trimming: 3 bases; junction bases outside the gene matches: 8. The CDR3 runs to 15 residues. Germline V CDR1 and CDR2: SGHDT, YYEEEE. The CDR3 reads CASSSGQVLIYEQYF. CDR3 coding DNA: TGTGCCAGCAGCTCGGGACAGGTTCTTATCTACGAGCAGTACTTC.

This clonotype was observed at least ten times. The gene calls are TRBV7-9 and TRBJ2-1; 7 bases fit TRBD2. CDR3 length equals 14 residues. Per the germline V gene, CDR1 is SEHNR and CDR2 is FQNEAQ (reference sequence). V lost 5 bases and J lost 0; bases outside the gene matches: 1. CDR3 amino acids: CASSGRASYNEQFF. CDR3 sequence (DNA): TGTGCCAGCAGCGGGAGGGCCTCCTACAATGAGCAGTTCTTC.

At least ten counts were recorded for this clonotype. This chain uses TRBV15 with TRBJ2-7; D might be TRBD1 (5 bases). The germline CDR1 and CDR2 sequences are LNHNV and YYDKDF (reference sequence). V dropped 0 bases and J dropped 3 bases, with 9 bases sitting between them. The CDR3 covers 14 residues. The CDR3 sequence is CATSRDFRDYEQYF. The CDR3 DNA follows: TGTGCCACCAGCAGAGACTTCAGGGACTACGAGCAGTACTTC.

Comments on this clonotype: This may arise from a read error, as a much more abundant clone is one base away. V and J are TRBV6-6 and TRBJ2-7, with 11 bases identical to TRBD2. This CDR3 has 13 amino acids. CDR1 and CDR2 (germline): MNHNY, SVGAGI (reference sequence). V dropped 6 bases and J dropped 6; count of bases not matched to a gene: 4. CDR3 sequence reads: CASRLAGESEQYF. Here the CDR3 DNA reads TGTGCCAGCAGACTAGCGGGAGAGAGCGAGCAGTACTTC.

In this sample, this clonotype turned up once. It may be a read error: a sequence one base away is much more abundant. The rearrangement uses TRBV12-3 or TRBV12-4 and TRBJ2-2; D possibly corresponds to TRBD2 (5 bases). The germline V and J ends were trimmed by 3 bases and 6 bases, with 11 bases remaining between them. The CDR3 is 14 residues long. The CDR3 spells CASSFQRLAGELFF. CDR3 nucleotide sequence: TGTGCCAGCAGTTTTCAGCGGCTCGCCGGGGAGCTGTTTTTT.

This clonotype occurred many times. The chain uses TRBV12-3 or TRBV12-4 and TRBJ2-1; 7 bases agree with TRBD2. The junction had 18 bases not matched to a gene; V was cut back by 6 bases and J by 4 bases. The CDR3 length is 18 residues. CDR3 loop: CASSLLGSREQAYNEQFF. The CDR3 DNA follows: TGTGCCAGCAGCCTCTTGGGATCGCGGGAGCAAGCTTACAATGAGCAGTTCTTC.

This clonotype was counted ten times or more. The chain employs TRBV7-6 and TRBJ2-3; no clear D. Germline assignment: CDR1 SGHVS and CDR2 FNYEAQ. Trimming took 0 bases from V and 2 from J, leaving 6 bases between them. The CDR3 has 14 amino acids. Here the CDR3 reads CASSLATTTDTQYF. CDR3 in DNA: TGTGCCAGCAGCTTAGCGACAACCACAGATACGCAGTATTTT.

At least ten counts were recorded for this clonotype. The J gene is TRBJ1-5, the V gene TRBV20-1; no firm D call. This CDR3 is 13 amino acids long. CDR1 is DFQATT and CDR2 is SNEGSKA in the germline V gene (reference sequence). V lost 4 bases and J lost 2, with 9 bases in between. In nucleotides, the CDR3 is TGCAGTGCTACGGCAGGACGCAATCAGCCCCAGCATTTT. As protein: CSATAGRNQPQHF.

This clonotype was counted many times. V and J are TRBV7-8 and TRBJ2-5; the D call may be TRBD1 or TRBD2 (6 bases each). The CDR3 is 17 amino acids. The germline gives CDR1 SGHVS, CDR2 FQNEAQ. V dropped 1 base and J dropped 1 base, with 16 bases sitting between them. In DNA form, the CDR3 reads TGTGCCAGCAGCTTAGGGGGGGCAGTCCGGTCCCAAGAGACCCAGTACTTC. Its translation: CASSLGGAVRSQETQYF.

On this clonotype itself: Compared with germline, one end of the junction differs, possibly owing to a read error. The chain uses TRBV15 and TRBJ2-2, with D uncertain. In germline, CDR1 is LNHNV, CDR2 YYDKDF (reference sequence). The CDR3 is 15 amino acids. CDR3 loop: CATSRNLADAGELFF. For the CDR3, the DNA is TGCGCCACCAGCAGAAACCTGGCGGACGCCGGGGAGCTGTTTTTT. The full variable domain, in which reference TRBV15 and TRBJ2-2 provide the parts outside the CDR3, is DAMVIQNPRYQVTQFGKPVTLSCSQTLNHNVMYWYQQKSSQAPKLLFHYYDKDFNNEADTPDNFQSRRPNTSFCFLDIRSPGLGDTAMYLCATSRNLADAGELFFGEGSRLTVL.

This clonotype was counted ten times or more. The chain has TRBV9 and TRBJ2-7, with D possibly matching TRBD2 (5 bases). The germline V gene encodes CDR1 SGDLS and CDR2 YYNGEE. V lost 0 bases, J lost 0 bases, and 10 bases lay in between. The CDR3 loop spans 15 amino acids. CDR3 sequence reads: CASSVGAASSYEQYF. In nucleotides, the CDR3 is TGTGCCAGCAGCGTAGGAGCGGCAAGCTCCTACGAGCAGTACTTC.

This clonotype was recorded many times. This chain links TRBV20-1 with TRBJ2-2; a weak D match, TRBD1 (6 bases). The CDR3 is made up of 14 amino acids. The V end was cut by 3 bases, the J end by 1 base, with 9 bases between. The germline V gene encodes CDR1 DFQATT and CDR2 SNEGSKA (reference sequence). CDR3 DNA sequence: TGCAGTGCTAGGTCGGGACAGAACACCGGGGAGCTGTTTTTT. This codes for CSARSGQNTGELFF.

The chain combines TRBV10-3 with TRBJ1-1; D is ambiguous. V dropped 6 bases and J dropped 3 bases, with 23 bases sitting between them. This CDR3 is built from 17 residues. Germline V gives CDR1 ENHRY, CDR2 SYGVKD. DNA for the CDR3: TGTGCCATCAGCCCTCCCATGACACCAAGTGGGCACACTGAAGCTTTCTTT. This gives the protein CAISPPMTPSGHTEAFF.

This clonotype was seen a handful of times. Germline is not matched at one junction end, which may reflect a read error. J is TRBJ2-7 and V is TRBV5-1, with 7 nucleotides matching TRBD2. CDR1 is SGHRS and CDR2 is YFSETQ in the germline V gene. CDR3 length equals 15 residues. Here the CDR3 reads CASSLAAGEGYEQCF. The CDR3 DNA follows: TGCGCCAGCAGCTTGGCCGCGGGAGAGGGCTACGAGCAGTGCTTC.

This clonotype appeared many times. J is TRBJ2-3 and V is TRBV5-1; no firm D call. V lost 1 base to trimming and J lost 2 bases, with 8 bases between them. The germline V gene has CDR1 SGHRS and CDR2 YFSETQ. The CDR3 consists of 14 residues. CDR3 DNA: TGCGCCAGCAGCTTGCAGCTTCCCACAGATACGCAGTATTTT. Protein sequence: CASSLQLPTDTQYF.

A note on this clonotype: As the CDR3 is not closed by the conserved phenylalanine or tryptophan, this likely results from a read error. Because the CDR3's place on the DNA is in doubt, the DNA is left out and the CDR3 is given as listed by TCRdb. The chain couples TRBV7-2 to TRBJ1-2. CDR1 is SGHTA and CDR2 is FQGNSA in the germline V gene. The CDR3 sequence runs 15 residues, both termini included. The CDR3 sequence: CASSVTARNNYGYPS.

This clonotype was recorded many times. The chain carries TRBV4-1 and TRBJ1-2; D is unresolved. CDR3 length: 15 amino acids. The V gene's germline CDR1 is MGHRA and CDR2 YSYEKL. The V end was cut by 0 bases, the J end by 1 base, with 9 bases between. CDR3 nucleotides: TGCGCCAGCAGCCAAGAATTCGTCAGTAACTATGGCTACACCTTC. It is translated as CASSQEFVSNYGYTF.

The rearrangement uses TRBV20-1 and TRBJ1-3; no reliable D call. The CDR3 is 12 amino acids. V lost 4 bases and J 4 bases, leaving 8 bases between the germline ends. Germline V lookup: CDR1 DFQATT, CDR2 SNEGSKA (reference sequence). CDR3 amino acids: CSATGSGNTIYF. The CDR3 region has the DNA TGCAGTGCTACCGGTAGCGGAAACACCATATATTTT.

V is TRBV12-3 or TRBV12-4 and J is TRBJ1-5; D call uncertain. Trimming took off 6 bases at V and 3 bases at J, with 12 bases between the two ends. The CDR3 is made up of 14 amino acids. The CDR3 sequence: CASRNTGINQPQHF. In DNA, the CDR3 is TGTGCCAGCAGAAACACCGGGATCAATCAGCCCCAGCATTTT.

DNA for the CDR3: TGTGCCAGCAGCGCACAGGGAGGGGAGGGGGAAAAACTGTTTTTT. Translated: CASSAQGGEGEKLFF. The gene calls are TRBV7-9 and TRBJ1-4; D is possibly TRBD1 (6 bases). The V gene lost 5 bases and the J gene lost 8 bases, with 18 bases spanning the gap. The CDR3 is 15 amino acids. The germline CDR1 and CDR2 sequences are SEHNR and FQNEAQ (reference sequence). The complete variable domain, with remaining parts taken from reference TRBV7-9 and TRBJ1-4, reads DTGVSQNPRHKITKRGQNVTFRCDPISEHNRLYWYRQTLGQGPEFLTYFQNEAQLEKSRLLSDRFSAERPKGSFSTLEIQRTEQGDSAMYLCASSAQGGEGEKLFFGSGTQLSVL.

This clonotype was picked up many times. The rearrangement uses TRBV7-3 and TRBJ2-3, with 7 bases identical to TRBD2. V lost 2 bases, J lost 8 bases, and 7 bases stayed unmatched. Germline CDR1 and CDR2: SGHTA and FQGTGA. There are 14 residues in the CDR3. The CDR3 region is CASSLQSTGGTQYF. Written as DNA, the CDR3 is TGTGCCAGCAGCTTACAGTCTACGGGAGGTACGCAGTATTTT.

This clonotype was recorded many times. The chain combines TRBV2 with TRBJ2-2, with a possible D match to TRBD2 (6 bases). The CDR3 is 16 amino acids. V dropped 2 bases and J dropped 4 bases, with 14 bases sitting between them. Germline-derived CDR1 and CDR2 are SNHLY and FYNNEI. The CDR3: CASSETTSLITGELFF. In nucleotides, the CDR3 is TGTGCCAGCAGTGAAACAACTAGCCTGATCACCGGGGAGCTGTTTTTT. Full variable domain (remainder filled in from reference TRBV2 and TRBJ2-2): EPEVTQTPSHQVTQMGQEVILRCVPISNHLYFYWYRQILGQKVEFLVSFYNNEISEKSEIFDDQFSVERPDGSNFTLKIRSTKLEDSAMYFCASSETTSLITGELFFGEGSRLTVL.

Note on this clonotype: The junction differs from germline at one of its ends, possibly a read error. The chain has TRBV7-2 and TRBJ2-4, with TRBD2 identical over 12 bases. Germline V gene data show CDR1 as SGHTA and CDR2 as FQGNSA. The CDR3 consists of 15 residues. The CDR3 spells CVSSSRTSGANIQYF. DNA for the CDR3: TGTGTCAGCAGCTCCAGGACTAGCGGGGCAAACATTCAGTACTTC.